A single sample gave rise to the 23 T cell receptor beta chains below, sequenced in a study of T-cell reconstitution after alpha-beta-depleted transplantation in children. Molecular barcoding with unique molecular identifiers was used for the TCRbeta library. TCRdb called the PCR reads again in MiXCR, with one record for every CDR3 protein. The sample lists 230,000 or so distinct CDR3 sequences; 9.7% were seen once. Material: PBMCs from the stem cell graft donor, obtained from the stem cell graft. The receptors were gathered from a human donor who donated a stem cell graft to a child with SCID.

This clonotype was recorded many times. This chain uses TRBV29-1 with TRBJ2-2; no reliable D call. The CDR3 has 14 amino acids. V was clipped by 0 bases and J by 4 bases, with 9 bases between them. Looked up from germline, CDR1 is SQVTM and CDR2 is ANQGSEA. The CDR3 region has the DNA TGCAGCGTTGAAGAGAATTACGGCACCGGGGAGCTGTTTTTT. It codes for CSVEENYGTGELFF.

This clonotype was seen ten or more times. The chain couples TRBV20-1 to TRBJ2-5, with D perhaps matching TRBD1 (5 bases). Germline V gives CDR1 DFQATT, CDR2 SNEGSKA (reference sequence). V was shortened by 0 bases and J by 1 base, with 12 bases between the two germline ends. The CDR3 consists of 15 residues. The CDR3: CSARDLRQSQETQYF. The CDR3 region has the DNA TGCAGTGCTAGAGACCTTCGACAGTCCCAAGAGACCCAGTACTTC.

This clonotype was detected many times. The chain is built from TRBV5-1 and TRBJ2-7; D perhaps matches TRBD2 (5 bases). Trimming left V 0 bases short and J 5 bases short, with 9 bases between. This CDR3 has 13 amino acids. Per the germline V gene, CDR1 is SGHRS and CDR2 is YFSETQ. CDR3 DNA: TGCGCCAGCAGCTTGGGTCTAGCCAACGAGCAGTACTTC. Translated: CASSLGLANEQYF.

This clonotype has only a few counts. No conserved phenylalanine or tryptophan is present at the end of the CDR3, so a read error is the likely explanation. The chain joins TRBV28 to TRBJ1-2, with D possibly TRBD1 on 6 matching bases. Per the germline V gene, CDR1 is MDHEN and CDR2 is SYDVKM. The CDR3 consists of 13 residues. The germline V and J ends were trimmed by 5 bases and 1 base, with 8 bases remaining between them. The DNA of the CDR3 is TGTGCCAGCAGTCCAGGGGTTAACTATGGCTACACCTCC. Translated: CASSPGVNYGYTS.

This clonotype showed up many times. The CDR3 spells CSARDPDNGFSYEQYF. In nucleotides, the CDR3 is TGCAGTGCTAGAGACCCCGACAACGGTTTTTCCTACGAGCAGTACTTC. J is TRBJ2-7 and V is TRBV20-1; D uncertain. Trimming removed 0 bases at V and 1 base at J, with 16 bases between. Germline assignment: CDR1 DFQATT and CDR2 SNEGSKA (reference sequence). The CDR3 consists of 16 residues.

This clonotype has a handful of counts. DNA of the CDR3: TGTGCCACCAGCAGAACTCGGACAGGGGAGAATGGCTACACCTTC. Translation gives CATSRTRTGENGYTF. This rearrangement joins TRBV15 to TRBJ1-2, with TRBD1 identical over 9 bases. The CDR3 is made up of 15 amino acids. The trim removed 2 bases at V and 6 bases at J, leaving 7 bases unmatched. CDR1 is LNHNV, CDR2 YYDKDF, per germline (reference sequence). The full variable domain, completed using reference TRBV15 and TRBJ1-2, is DAMVIQNPRYQVTQFGKPVTLSCSQTLNHNVMYWYQQKSSQAPKLLFHYYDKDFNNEADTPDNFQSRRPNTSFCFLDIRSPGLGDTAMYLCATSRTRTGENGYTFGSGTRLTVV.

This clonotype was picked up many times. The chain couples TRBV12-5 to TRBJ2-1; unclear D gene. Germline-derived CDR1 and CDR2 are LGHNT and FRNRAP. CDR3 length: 13 residues. Trimming left V 1 base short and J 4 bases short, with 5 bases between. CDR3 sequence: CASGLANYNEQFF. The CDR3 DNA sequence: TGTGCTAGTGGTTTGGCTAATTACAATGAGCAGTTCTTC.

At least ten counts were recorded for this clonotype. The chain links TRBV7-6 to TRBJ2-3; TRBD2 matches 10 bases. There are 17 residues in the CDR3. Trimming took 5 bases from V and 3 from J; bases not matched to a gene: 11. Germline V gene lookup returns CDR1 SGHVS and CDR2 FNYEAQ. The CDR3 region is CASSPRQLAGTTDTQYF. CDR3 DNA: TGTGCCAGCAGCCCCCGCCAACTAGCGGGGACAACAGATACGCAGTATTTT.

This clonotype was seen a handful of times. The CDR3 coding sequence is TGTGCCAGCAGTGAAGCCGACAGGGGCTATGGCTACACCTTC. Its protein product is CASSEADRGYGYTF. The chain employs TRBV2 and TRBJ1-2, with 8 bases identical to TRBD1. This CDR3 is 14 amino acids long. V was pared by 0 bases and J by 4 bases, with 1 base of the junction left unmatched. Per the germline V gene, CDR1 is SNHLY and CDR2 is FYNNEI.

This clonotype was recorded at least ten times. This chain joins TRBV27 and TRBJ1-1; D call uncertain. Germline CDR1 reads MNHEY; CDR2 reads SMNVEV (reference sequence). V lost 3 bases to trimming and J lost 5 bases, with 7 bases between them. The CDR3 sequence is 12 residues long. CDR3 protein: CASSFTGTEAFF. CDR3 DNA sequence: TGTGCCAGCAGTTTCACTGGGACTGAAGCTTTCTTT.

This clonotype showed up many times. The V gene is TRBV28, the J gene TRBJ1-1; TRBD1 agrees at 10 bases. The CDR3 has 15 amino acids. The junction had 11 bases not matched to a gene; V was cut back by 3 bases and J by 10 bases. The germline V gene has CDR1 MDHEN and CDR2 SYDVKM. CDR3 bases: TGTGCCAGCAGTTTGTCGAACCCCCGGGACAGGGGAGCTTTCTTT. Its translation is CASSLSNPRDRGAFF.

This clonotype was recorded many times. The chain uses TRBV5-1 and TRBJ2-3; possibly TRBD1 for D (5 bases). Deletions cut 7 bases from V and 1 base from J, with 10 bases between. This CDR3 contains 13 residues. Per germline, CDR1 SGHRS and CDR2 YFSETQ. CDR3 in amino acids: CASHEGGTDTQYF. The CDR3, as DNA: TGCGCCAGCCACGAAGGGGGCACAGATACGCAGTATTTT.

The gene calls are TRBV6-6 and TRBJ1-5; no clear D gene. This CDR3 is built from 13 residues. V gave up 3 bases and J gave up 9 bases, with 12 bases separating them. Germline lookup yields CDR1 MNHNY and CDR2 SVGAGI (reference sequence). The CDR3 region is CASSYGPKRPQHF. As DNA, the CDR3 is TGTGCCAGCAGTTATGGCCCCAAGCGGCCCCAGCATTTT.

This clonotype was recorded many times. The chain recombines TRBV12-3 or TRBV12-4 with TRBJ1-5; 9 nucleotides agree with TRBD1. CDR3 size: 15 residues. The junction had 8 bases not matched to a gene; V was cut back by 7 bases and J by 4 bases. CDR3 in DNA: TGTGCCAGCACCCCGACAGGGGGACGGAATCAGCCCCAGCATTTT. Translation gives CASTPTGGRNQPQHF.

This clonotype was picked up many times. The chain has TRBV20-1 and TRBJ1-6, with 8 bases aligning to TRBD1. Per germline, CDR1 DFQATT and CDR2 SNEGSKA (reference sequence). V lost 5 bases and J lost 11; bases outside the gene matches: 11. The CDR3 covers 14 residues. CDR3 sequence (DNA): TGCAGTGCTGGTTCCGGGACAGGTAGTACACCCCTCCACTTT. Amino acid sequence: CSAGSGTGSTPLHF.

Ten or more counts support this clonotype. The chain is built from TRBV29-1 and TRBJ1-1; the match to TRBD1 covers 8 bases. The trim removed 4 bases at V and 8 bases at J, leaving 3 bases unmatched. CDR1 SQVTM and CDR2 ANQGSEA come from the germline V gene. The CDR3 is 11 amino acids. The CDR3 is CSVVRTGEAFF. The CDR3 nucleotides read TGCAGCGTTGTGAGGACAGGGGAAGCTTTCTTT.

This clonotype was seen at least ten times. V and J are TRBV5-1 and TRBJ1-1; D is uncertain. The ends were cut back, 3 bases at V and 2 bases at J, with 14 bases in the middle. From germline, CDR1 is SGHRS and CDR2 YFSETQ. The CDR3 contains 15 residues. CDR3 coding DNA: TGCGCCAGCAGCTGGACGCCGGGATCAAACACTGAAGCTTTCTTT. Encoded protein: CASSWTPGSNTEAFF.

This clonotype was counted ten times or more. The DNA for the CDR3 is TGCGCCAGCAGCCAAGTCACTGGGTATGGCTACACCTTC. Residues: CASSQVTGYGYTF. The genes are TRBV4-1 and TRBJ1-2; D ambiguous. The length of the CDR3 is 13 residues. V lost 1 base and J lost 5, with 8 bases in between. Per germline, CDR1 MGHRA and CDR2 YSYEKL.

This clonotype has at least ten counts. This chain links TRBV2 with TRBJ1-1; possibly TRBD1 for D (5 bases). CDR1 and CDR2 from the germline V gene are SNHLY and FYNNEI. V was pared by 7 bases and J by 1 base, with 19 bases between. The CDR3 totals 16 residues. CDR3 residues: CASKLPGFERNTEAFF. CDR3 bases: TGTGCCAGCAAGTTACCAGGGTTCGAGAGGAACACTGAAGCTTTCTTT.

The chain joins TRBV15 to TRBJ2-2; tentative D call: TRBD1 (5 bases). CDR3 size: 15 residues. The germline V gene has CDR1 LNHNV and CDR2 YYDKDF (reference sequence). Trimming removed 1 base from V and 3 bases from J, with 9 bases in between. The CDR3 loop is CATSRGQQDTGELFF. Here the CDR3 DNA reads TGTGCCACCAGCAGAGGCCAACAGGACACCGGGGAGCTGTTTTTT.

This clonotype was seen ten or more times. This chain connects TRBV6-5 to TRBJ2-3, with TRBD1 as a possible D gene (5 bases). This CDR3 spans 15 amino acids. The germline CDR1 and CDR2 sequences are MNHEY and SVGAGI. The germline V and J ends were trimmed by 6 bases and 0 bases, with 13 bases remaining between them. For the CDR3, the DNA is TGTGCCAGCAGCTCCAGGGATCCGAGCACAGATACGCAGTATTTT. Residues: CASSSRDPSTDTQYF.

The table lists this clonotype with many counts. V usage is TRBV5-6 and J usage is TRBJ2-5; 7 nucleotides line up with TRBD1. CDR3 size: 15 residues. The V segment lost 1 base and the J segment 3 bases; nucleotides outside the gene matches: 6. Per the germline V gene, CDR1 is SGHDT and CDR2 is YYEEEE. The CDR3 sequence: CASSLFVTGKETQYF. DNA of the CDR3: TGTGCCAGCAGCTTGTTCGTGACAGGGAAAGAGACCCAGTACTTC.

With regard to this clonotype: The junction departs from germline at one end; a sequencing error may be responsible. The J gene is TRBJ2-7, the V gene TRBV20-1; D possibly corresponds to TRBD2 (7 bases). The CDR3 loop spans 15 amino acids. The germline CDR1 and CDR2 sequences are DFQATT and SNEGSKA (reference sequence). The CDR3 spells CSASGPCGGSYEQSF. In DNA, the CDR3 is TGCAGTGCTAGTGGCCCATGCGGGGGCTCCTACGAGCAGTCCTTC.